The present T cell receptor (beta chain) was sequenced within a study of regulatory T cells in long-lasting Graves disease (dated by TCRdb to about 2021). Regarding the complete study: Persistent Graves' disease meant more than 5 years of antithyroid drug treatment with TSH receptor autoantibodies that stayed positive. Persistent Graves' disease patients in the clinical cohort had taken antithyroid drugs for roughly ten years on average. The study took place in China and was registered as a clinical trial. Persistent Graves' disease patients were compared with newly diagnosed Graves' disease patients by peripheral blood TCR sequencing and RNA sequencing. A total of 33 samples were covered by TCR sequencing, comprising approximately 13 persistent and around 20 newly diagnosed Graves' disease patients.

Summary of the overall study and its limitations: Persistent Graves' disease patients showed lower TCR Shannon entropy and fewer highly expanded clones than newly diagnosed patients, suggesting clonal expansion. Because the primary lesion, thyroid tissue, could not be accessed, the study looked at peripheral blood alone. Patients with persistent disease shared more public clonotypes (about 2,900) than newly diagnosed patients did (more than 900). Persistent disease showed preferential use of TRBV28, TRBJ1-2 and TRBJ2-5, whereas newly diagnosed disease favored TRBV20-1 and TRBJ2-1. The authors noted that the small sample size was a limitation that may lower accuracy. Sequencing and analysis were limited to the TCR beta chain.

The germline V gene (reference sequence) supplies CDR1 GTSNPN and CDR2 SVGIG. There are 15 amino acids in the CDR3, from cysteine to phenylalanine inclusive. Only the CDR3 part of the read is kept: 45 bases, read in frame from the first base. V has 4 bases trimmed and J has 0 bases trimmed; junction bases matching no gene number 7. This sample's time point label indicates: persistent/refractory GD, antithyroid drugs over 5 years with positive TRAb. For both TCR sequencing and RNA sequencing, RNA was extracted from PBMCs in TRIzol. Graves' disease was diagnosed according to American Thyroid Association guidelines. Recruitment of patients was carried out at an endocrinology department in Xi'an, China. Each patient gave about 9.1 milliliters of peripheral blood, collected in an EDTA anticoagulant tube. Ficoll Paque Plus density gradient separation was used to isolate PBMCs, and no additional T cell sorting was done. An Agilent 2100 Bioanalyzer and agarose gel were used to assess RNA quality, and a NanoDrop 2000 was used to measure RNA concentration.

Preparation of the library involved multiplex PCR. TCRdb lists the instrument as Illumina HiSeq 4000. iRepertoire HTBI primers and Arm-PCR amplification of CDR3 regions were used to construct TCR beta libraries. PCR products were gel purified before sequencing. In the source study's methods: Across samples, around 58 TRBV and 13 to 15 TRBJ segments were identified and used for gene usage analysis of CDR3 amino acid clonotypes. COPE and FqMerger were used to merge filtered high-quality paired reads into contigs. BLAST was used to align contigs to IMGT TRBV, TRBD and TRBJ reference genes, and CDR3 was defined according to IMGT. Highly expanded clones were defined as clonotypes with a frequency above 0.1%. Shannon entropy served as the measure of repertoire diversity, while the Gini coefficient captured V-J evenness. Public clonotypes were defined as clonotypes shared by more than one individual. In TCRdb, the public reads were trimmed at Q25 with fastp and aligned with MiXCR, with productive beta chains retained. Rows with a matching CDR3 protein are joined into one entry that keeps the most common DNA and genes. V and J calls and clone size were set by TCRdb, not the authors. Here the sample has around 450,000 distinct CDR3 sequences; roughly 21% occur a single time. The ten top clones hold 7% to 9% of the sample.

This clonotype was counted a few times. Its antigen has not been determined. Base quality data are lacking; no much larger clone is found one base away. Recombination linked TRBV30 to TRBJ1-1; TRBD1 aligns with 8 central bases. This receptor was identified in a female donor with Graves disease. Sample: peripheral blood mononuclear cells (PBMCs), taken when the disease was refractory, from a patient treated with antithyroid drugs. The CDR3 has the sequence CAWTGGVRVNTEAFF. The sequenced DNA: TGTGCCTGGACAGGGGGCGTGAGGGTGAACACTGAAGCTTTCTTT.